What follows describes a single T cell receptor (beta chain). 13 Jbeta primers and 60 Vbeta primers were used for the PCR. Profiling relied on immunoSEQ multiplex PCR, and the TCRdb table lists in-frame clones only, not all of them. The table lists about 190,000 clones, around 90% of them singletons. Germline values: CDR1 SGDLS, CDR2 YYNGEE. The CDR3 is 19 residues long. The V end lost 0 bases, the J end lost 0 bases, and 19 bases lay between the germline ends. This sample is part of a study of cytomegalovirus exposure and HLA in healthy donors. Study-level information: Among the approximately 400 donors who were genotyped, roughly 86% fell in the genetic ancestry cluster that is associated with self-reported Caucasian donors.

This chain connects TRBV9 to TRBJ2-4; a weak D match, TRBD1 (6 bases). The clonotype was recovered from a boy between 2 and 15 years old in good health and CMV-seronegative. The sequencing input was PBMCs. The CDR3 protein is CASSVAPLGAEIAKNIQYF. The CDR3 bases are TGTGCCAGCAGCGTAGCACCGTTGGGGGCCGAAATAGCCAAAAACATTCAGTACTTC.